The TCR beta chain described here comes from a study of early T cells in non-severe SARS-CoV-2 infection. Turning to the study itself: It was bulk RNA from unsorted whole blood that was sequenced, and the chains were unpaired. Points from the study as a whole: Comparison of clonotypes with VDJdb favored anti-spike CD8 responses while missing private and CD4 specificities.

Molecules of cDNA were individually given unique molecular identifiers that were attached to them. TCRdb analysed the 5' RACE reads with MiXCR anew, one entry per CDR3 protein. Here the sample spans around 37,000 distinct CDR3 sequences, roughly 9.3% being singletons. V lost 1 base and J lost 4, with 8 bases in between. Per germline, CDR1 SGHVS and CDR2 FNYEAQ. The CDR3 contains 13 residues. This clonotype was observed many times. No antigen is known for it. The sample consisted of whole blood. The gene calls are TRBV7-6 and TRBJ2-7; D gene uncertain. The clonotype originates from an adult who was a healthcare worker with PCR-confirmed SARS-CoV-2 infection or an uninfected control (not recorded which). The CDR3 DNA follows: TGTGCCAGCAGCTTAGTCAGGAGTTACGAGCAGTACTTC. Amino acids: CASSLVRSYEQYF. Variable domain in full (rest from reference TRBV7-6 and TRBJ2-7): GAGVSQSPRYKVTKRGQDVALRCDPISGHVSLYWYRQALGQGPEFLTYFNYEAQQDKSGLPNDRFSAERPEGSISTLTIQRTEQRDSAMYRCASSLVRSYEQYFGPGTRLTVT.